Reported below is one TCR beta chain. Original data processing: Cell counts per sample came from amplifying reference gene primers. The table came from immunoSEQ multiplex PCR; TCRdb's copy has only in-frame clones and leaves some out. V, J and clone size were drawn from that table, and D and trimming were deduced from the DNA. The data contain approximately 350,000 clones, about 90% of them singletons. The data originate from a study of blood T cell repertoires in COVID-19. Background on the study: Sources were T cells, B-cell-depleted T cells, or PBMCs; the material itself was cDNA or gDNA.

Germline V gene sequence: CDR1 SGHRS, CDR2 YFSETQ. This CDR3 has 15 amino acids. V shed 3 bases and J 5 bases; nucleotides not matched to a gene: 8. Seattle cases were enrolled at active infection and followed longitudinally. The sequenced material came from peripheral blood. V gene TRBV5-1 combines with J gene TRBJ2-1; 7 nucleotides match TRBD2. This receptor was obtained from a woman aged 70-85 years with COVID-19, enrolled during active disease. The CDR3 sequence: CASSSATSADNEQFF. The DNA for the CDR3 is TGCGCCAGCAGCTCCGCAACTAGCGCTGACAATGAGCAGTTCTTC.